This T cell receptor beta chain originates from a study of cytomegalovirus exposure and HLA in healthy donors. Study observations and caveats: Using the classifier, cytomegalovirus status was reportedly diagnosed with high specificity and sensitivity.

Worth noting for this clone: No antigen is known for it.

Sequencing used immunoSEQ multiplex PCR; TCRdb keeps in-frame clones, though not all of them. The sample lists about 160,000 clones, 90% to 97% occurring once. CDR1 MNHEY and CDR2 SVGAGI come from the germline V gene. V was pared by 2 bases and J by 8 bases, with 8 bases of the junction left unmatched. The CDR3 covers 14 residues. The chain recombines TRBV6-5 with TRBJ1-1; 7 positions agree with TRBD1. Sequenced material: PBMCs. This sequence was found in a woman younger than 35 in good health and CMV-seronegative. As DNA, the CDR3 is TGTGCCAGCAGTTACAGAGGGGGCAGGGGCGAAGCTTTCTTT. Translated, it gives CASSYRGGRGEAFF.